This note documents a single TCR beta chain sequence. This CDR3 contains 15 residues. Trimming at V came to 5 bases and at J to 4 bases, leaving 6 bases not matched to a gene. Germline-derived CDR1 and CDR2 are SGHTA and FQGNSA. Original processing methods: Amplification of reference gene primers was used by the study to estimate nucleated cell counts. Measured with immunoSEQ multiplex PCR; TCRdb has only the in-frame clones, and not every one. That table furnishes V, J and clone size, whereas the DNA furnished D and trimming. The data show about 87,000 clones, with around 86% seen just once and roughly 5.4% held by the top ten. These data are taken from a study of blood T cell repertoires in COVID-19.

The gene calls are TRBV7-2 and TRBJ1-2; TRBD1 aligns across 11 bases. This sequence was found in a man in his forties with acute or convalescent COVID-19. The sample comprised peripheral blood. The CDR3 sequence: CASSPGTGGFYGYTF. The CDR3 DNA is TGTGCCAGCAGCCCCGGGACAGGGGGATTCTATGGCTACACCTTC.